The clone carrying this T cell receptor (beta chain) was recorded only once. Its matching antigen is unknown. The protocol was immunoSEQ multiplex PCR, while the TCRdb copy is restricted to in-frame clones and leaves out a portion. The table includes 2 million to 3 million clones, under 95% detected once. The data originate from a study of shared clonotypes between healthy human individuals. The wider study: For every donor, three CD4 naive, three CD4 memory, two CD8 naive and one CD8 memory plates were used.

Whole-study results and caveats: Exclusively blood specimens were collected; tissue repertoires likely differ.

The V and J ends lost 1 base and 2 bases respectively, with 14 bases between them. There are 16 residues in the CDR3. Germline V CDR1 and CDR2: SGHRS, YFSETQ. The V gene is TRBV5-1, the J gene TRBJ2-3, with no clear D. The material sequenced was naive CD4+ T cells from PBMCs. The subset: CD45RA+ positively selected. The clonotype was recovered from a man aged 18 to 29 in good health. Some clones in this sample may be carry-over from other donors' samples. CDR3 coding DNA: TGCGCCAGCAGCTTGTATCCCCCAGGTCCCACAGATACGCAGTATTTT. It encodes CASSLYPPGPTDTQYF.